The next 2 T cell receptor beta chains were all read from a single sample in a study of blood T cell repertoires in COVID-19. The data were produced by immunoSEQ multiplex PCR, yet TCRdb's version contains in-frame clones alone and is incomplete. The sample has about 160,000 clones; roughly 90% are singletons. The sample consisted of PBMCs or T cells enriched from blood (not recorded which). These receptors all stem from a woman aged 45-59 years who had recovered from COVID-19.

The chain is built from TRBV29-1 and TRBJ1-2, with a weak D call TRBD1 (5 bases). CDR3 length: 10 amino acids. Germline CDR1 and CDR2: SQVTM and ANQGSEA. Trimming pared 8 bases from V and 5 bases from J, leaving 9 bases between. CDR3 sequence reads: CSIRQYGYTF. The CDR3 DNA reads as TGCAGCATAAGACAGTATGGCTACACCTTC. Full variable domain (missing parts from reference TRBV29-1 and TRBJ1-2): SAVISQKPSRDICQRGTSLTIQCQVDSQVTMMFWYRQQPGQSLTLIATANQGSEATYESGFVIDKFPISRPNLTFSTLTVSNMSPEDSSIYLCSIRQYGYTFGSGTRLTVV.

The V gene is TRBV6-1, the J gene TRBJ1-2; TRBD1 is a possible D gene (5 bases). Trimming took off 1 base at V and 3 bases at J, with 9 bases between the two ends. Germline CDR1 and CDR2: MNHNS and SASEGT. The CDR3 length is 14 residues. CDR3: CASSEVAGDYGYTF. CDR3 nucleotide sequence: TGTGCCAGCAGTGAAGTAGCGGGGGACTATGGCTACACCTTC.